Below, 5 T cell receptor beta chains from the same sample are listed, as sequenced in a study of blood T cell repertoires in COVID-19. Only in-frame clones appear in the TCRdb table, and some are missing; sequencing was by immunoSEQ multiplex PCR. In the table there are 60,000 to 90,000 clones, 84% of which are singletons. The specimen sequenced was peripheral blood. These receptor sequences come from a woman between 45 and 60 years old with acute or convalescent COVID-19.

The genes are TRBV7-2 and TRBJ1-5; unclear D gene. CDR3 length: 13 residues. V lost 5 bases and J lost 0, with 5 bases in between. CDR1 and CDR2 from the germline V gene are SGHTA and FQGNSA. The CDR3 reads CASSVYSNQPQHF. CDR3 nucleotides: TGTGCCAGCAGCGTATATAGCAATCAGCCCCAGCATTTT.

The chain employs TRBV19 and TRBJ1-5, with 10 bases aligning to TRBD1. The CDR3 has 16 amino acids. The ends lost 5 bases at V and 0 bases at J; junction bases unmatched: 4. CDR1 LNHDA and CDR2 SQIVND come from the germline V gene (reference sequence). CDR3 DNA sequence: TGTGCCAGTAGTCCAGGGGACAGGGGTAGCAATCAGCCCCAGCATTTT. It translates to CASSPGDRGSNQPQHF.

The rearrangement joins TRBV5-6 to TRBJ2-5, with 7 bases matching TRBD1. J lost 1 base, V lost 3 bases, and 9 bases had no gene match. The germline V gene has CDR1 SGHDT and CDR2 YYEEEE. This CDR3 has 16 residues. The CDR3, as DNA: TGTGCCAGCAGCTCTACAGGGGTGGGGGTCCAAGAGACCCAGTACTTC. Protein product: CASSSTGVGVQETQYF. The variable domain in full, completed from reference TRBV5-6 and TRBJ2-5, reads DAGVTQSPTHLIKTRGQQVTLRCSPKSGHDTVSWYQQALGQGPQFIFQYYEEEERQRGNFPDRFSGHQFPNYSSELNVNALLLGDSALYLCASSSTGVGVQETQYFGPGTRLLVL.

CDR3 in DNA: TGCAGCGACCTCAGGATGGGTTACGGCTACACCTTC. Translated, it gives CSDLRMGYGYTF. The chain links TRBV29-1 to TRBJ1-2; D remains unclear. V dropped 7 bases and J dropped 8 bases, with 17 bases sitting between them. This CDR3 is 12 amino acids long. Germline CDR1 SQVTM, CDR2 ANQGSEA.

The CDR3 coding sequence is TGTGCCAGCGGGCCTTTTAGCGGGAGCTTGTACAATGAGCAGTTCTTC. This sequence encodes CASGPFSGSLYNEQFF. The chain is built from TRBV5-8 and TRBJ2-1; 9 nucleotides line up with TRBD2. V lost 7 bases, J lost 4 bases, and 12 bases stayed unmatched. Germline V lookup: CDR1 SGHTS, CDR2 YDEGEE. This CDR3 region has 16 residues. Combining the CDR3 with reference TRBV5-8 and TRBJ2-1 gives the whole variable domain EAGVTQSPTHLIKTRGQQATLRCSPISGHTSVYWYQQALGLGLQFLLWYDEGEERNRGNFPPRFSGRQFPNYSSELNVNALELEDSALYLCASGPFSGSLYNEQFFGPGTRLTVL.